These 2 T cell receptor beta chains were sequenced from one sample in a study of blood T cell repertoires in COVID-19. Clones were read by immunoSEQ multiplex PCR, and TCRdb kept only the in-frame ones, dropping some. In the table there are about 36,000 clones, around four fifths of which are singletons. Sequencing input: peripheral blood. The receptors were gathered from a human donor in a cohort sampled during active COVID-19.

The chain links TRBV7-6 to TRBJ2-5, with 13 bases aligning to TRBD2. J lost 6 bases, V lost 7 bases, and 8 bases had no gene match. Germline V gene data show CDR1 as SGHVS and CDR2 as FNYEAQ. The CDR3 totals 15 residues. In DNA, the CDR3 is TGTGCCAGCACAACAACTAGCGGGGGGGTGAAGACCCAGTACTTC. It encodes CASTTTSGGVKTQYF.

V is TRBV5-8 and J is TRBJ1-3; D not resolved. The germline gives CDR1 SGHTS, CDR2 YDEGEE. V lost 2 bases and J 4 bases, leaving 13 bases between the germline ends. The CDR3 totals 15 residues. CDR3 nucleotides: TGTGCCAGCAGCTTTTCCCCAGAAGCGGGAAACACCATATATTTT. Translating it yields CASSFSPEAGNTIYF. The whole variable domain, remainder taken from reference TRBV5-8 and TRBJ1-3, is EAGVTQSPTHLIKTRGQQATLRCSPISGHTSVYWYQQALGLGLQFLLWYDEGEERNRGNFPPRFSGRQFPNYSSELNVNALELEDSALYLCASSFSPEAGNTIYFGEGSWLTVV.